This T cell receptor (beta chain) was documented in a study of a mutant IDH1 vaccine in newly diagnosed glioma. Study as a whole: Beforehand, treatment had been radiotherapy, temozolomide, or both; the majority received both.

CDR1 MDHEN and CDR2 SYDVKM come from the germline V gene. V shed 6 bases and J shed 9 bases, with 18 bases lying between them. The CDR3 spans 13 residues. Using immunoSEQ multiplex PCR, the repertoire was profiled, and TCRdb retains in-frame clones only, with some absent. The table shows roughly 42,000 clones, with 80% to 90% occurring only once. As to this clone: Its specificity is unknown.

This sample's time point: week 5, during vaccination. Vaccinated patients received 300 ug of mutant IDH1 20-mer peptide per dose, with topical imiquimod. The V call is TRBV28, the J call TRBJ2-7; perhaps TRBD2 as D (5 bases). The source material was PBMCs, sampled from a glioma patient whose treatment included an IDH1 peptide vaccine. The sequence was collected from a man aged 40-55 years with glioma. DNA for the CDR3: TGTGCCAGCAGGCGACAAGGGAGTGACGGGCAGTACTTC. Amino acids: CASRRQGSDGQYF.